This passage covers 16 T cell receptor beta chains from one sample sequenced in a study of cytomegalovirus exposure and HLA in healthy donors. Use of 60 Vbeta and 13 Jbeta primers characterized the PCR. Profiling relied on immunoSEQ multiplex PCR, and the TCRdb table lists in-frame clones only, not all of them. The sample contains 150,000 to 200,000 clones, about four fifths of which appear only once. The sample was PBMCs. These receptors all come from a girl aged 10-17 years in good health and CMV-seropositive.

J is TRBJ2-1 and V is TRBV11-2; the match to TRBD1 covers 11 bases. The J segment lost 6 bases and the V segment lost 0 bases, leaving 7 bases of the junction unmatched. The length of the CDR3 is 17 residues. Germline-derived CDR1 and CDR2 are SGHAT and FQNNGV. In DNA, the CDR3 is TGTGCCAGCAGCTTAGATTATAGGACAGGGGGCCTCAATGAGCAGTTCTTC. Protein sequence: CASSLDYRTGGLNEQFF.

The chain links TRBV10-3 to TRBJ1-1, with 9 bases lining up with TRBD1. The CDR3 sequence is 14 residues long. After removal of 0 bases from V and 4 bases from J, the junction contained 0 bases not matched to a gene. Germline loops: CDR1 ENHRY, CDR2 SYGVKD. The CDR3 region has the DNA TGTGCCATCAGTGAGTCGACAGGGGGCACTGAAGCTTTCTTT. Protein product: CAISESTGGTEAFF.

The CDR3 loop is CASSAGPRYEQYF. The DNA of the CDR3 is TGTGCCAGTAGTGCGGGACCCCGCTACGAGCAGTACTTC. V gene TRBV19 combines with J gene TRBJ2-7; maybe TRBD2 (6 bases). CDR3 length equals 13 residues. V lost 5 bases, J lost 3 bases, and 11 bases lay in between. In germline, CDR1 is LNHDA, CDR2 SQIVND (reference sequence).

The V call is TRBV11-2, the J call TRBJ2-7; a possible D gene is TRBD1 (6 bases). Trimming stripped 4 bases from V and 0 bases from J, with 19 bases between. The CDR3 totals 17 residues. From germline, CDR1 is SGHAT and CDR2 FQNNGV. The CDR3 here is CASSYSTGPPSSYEQYF. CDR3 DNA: TGTGCCAGCAGCTACTCGACAGGCCCGCCTAGCTCCTACGAGCAGTACTTC.

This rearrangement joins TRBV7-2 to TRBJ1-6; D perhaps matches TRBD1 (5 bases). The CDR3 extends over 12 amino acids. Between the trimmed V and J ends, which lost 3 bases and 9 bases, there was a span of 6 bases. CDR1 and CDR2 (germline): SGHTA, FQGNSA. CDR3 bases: TGTGCCAGCAGCTTTCAGGGTTCACCCCTCCACTTT. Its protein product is CASSFQGSPLHF.

The CDR3 DNA sequence: TGTGCCAGCAGTTTTGACAGGGAGAGAGGTGAAAAACTGTTTTTT. Translated: CASSFDRERGEKLFF. The chain couples TRBV25-1 to TRBJ1-4; TRBD1 agrees at 7 bases. The CDR3 totals 15 residues. V shed 5 bases, J shed 7 bases, and the junction held 10 bases outside the gene matches. The germline V gene encodes CDR1 MGHDK and CDR2 SYGVNS.

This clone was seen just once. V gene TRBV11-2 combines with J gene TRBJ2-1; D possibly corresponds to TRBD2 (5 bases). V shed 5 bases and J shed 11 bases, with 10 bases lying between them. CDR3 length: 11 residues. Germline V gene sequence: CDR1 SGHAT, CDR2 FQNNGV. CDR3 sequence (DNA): TGTGCCAGCAGCCAACCTAGCCAGCAGTTCTTC. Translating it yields CASSQPSQQFF.

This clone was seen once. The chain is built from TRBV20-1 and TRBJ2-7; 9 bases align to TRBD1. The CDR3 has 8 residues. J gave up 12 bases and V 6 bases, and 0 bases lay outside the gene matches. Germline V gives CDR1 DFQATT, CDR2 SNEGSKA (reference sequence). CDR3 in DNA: TGCAGTGCACAGGGGGCGTACTTC. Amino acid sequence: CSAQGAYF.

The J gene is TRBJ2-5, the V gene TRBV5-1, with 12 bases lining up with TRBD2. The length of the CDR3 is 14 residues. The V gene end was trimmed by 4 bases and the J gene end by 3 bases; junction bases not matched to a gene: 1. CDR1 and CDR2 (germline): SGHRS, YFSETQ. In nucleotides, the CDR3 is TGCGCCAGCAGCAGGACTAGCGGGGAAGAGACCCAGTACTTC. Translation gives CASSRTSGEETQYF.

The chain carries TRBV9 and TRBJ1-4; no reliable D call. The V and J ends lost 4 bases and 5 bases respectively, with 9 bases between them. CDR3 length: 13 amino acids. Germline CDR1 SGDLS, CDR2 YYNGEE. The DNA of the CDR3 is TGTGCCAGCAGCCCTGGCGGGAATGAAAAACTGTTTTTT. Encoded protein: CASSPGGNEKLFF.

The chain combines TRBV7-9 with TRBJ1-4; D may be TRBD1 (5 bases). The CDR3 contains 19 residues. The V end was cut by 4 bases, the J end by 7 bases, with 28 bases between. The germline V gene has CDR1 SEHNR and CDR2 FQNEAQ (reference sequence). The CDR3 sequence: CASSSTRDRGGPFGEKLFF. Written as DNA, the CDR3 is TGTGCCAGCAGCTCAACCCGGGATAGGGGAGGCCCTTTTGGTGAAAAACTGTTTTTT.

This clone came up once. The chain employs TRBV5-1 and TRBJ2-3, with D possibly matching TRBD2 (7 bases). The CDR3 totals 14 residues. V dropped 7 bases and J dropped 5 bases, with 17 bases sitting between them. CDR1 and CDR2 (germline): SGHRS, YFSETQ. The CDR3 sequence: CASFEGGEGDTQYF. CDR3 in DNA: TGCGCCAGCTTCGAGGGGGGGGAGGGAGATACGCAGTATTTT.

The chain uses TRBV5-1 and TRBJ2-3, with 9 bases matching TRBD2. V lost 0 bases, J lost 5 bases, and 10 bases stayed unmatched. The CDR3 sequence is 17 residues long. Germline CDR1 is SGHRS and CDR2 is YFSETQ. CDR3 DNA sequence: TGCGCCAGCAGCTTGGAGGCATCGCGGGGGGGCGGAGATACGCAGTATTTT. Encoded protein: CASSLEASRGGGDTQYF. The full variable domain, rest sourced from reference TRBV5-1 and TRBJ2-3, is KAGVTQTPRYLIKTRGQQVTLSCSPISGHRSVSWYQQTPGQGLQFLFEYFSETQRNKGNFPGRFSGRQFSNSRSEMNVSTLELGDSALYLCASSLEASRGGGDTQYFGPGTRLTVL.

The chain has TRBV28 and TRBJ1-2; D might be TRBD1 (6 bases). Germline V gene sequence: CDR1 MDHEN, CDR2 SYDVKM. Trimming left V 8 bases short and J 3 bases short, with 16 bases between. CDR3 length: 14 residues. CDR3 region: CASQDRSLDYGYTF. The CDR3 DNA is TGTGCCAGCCAGGACAGATCACTTGACTATGGCTACACCTTC.

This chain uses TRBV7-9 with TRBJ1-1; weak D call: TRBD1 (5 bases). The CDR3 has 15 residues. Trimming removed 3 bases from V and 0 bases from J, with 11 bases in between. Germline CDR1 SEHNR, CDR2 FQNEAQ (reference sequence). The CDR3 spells CASSFTGGMNTEAFF. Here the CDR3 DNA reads TGTGCCAGCAGCTTCACGGGGGGAATGAACACTGAAGCTTTCTTT.

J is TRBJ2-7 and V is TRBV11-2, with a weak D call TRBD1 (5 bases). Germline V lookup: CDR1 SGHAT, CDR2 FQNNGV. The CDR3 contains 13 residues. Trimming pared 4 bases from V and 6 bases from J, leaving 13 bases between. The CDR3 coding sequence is TGTGCCAGCAGCTCCGAGACAGCGCGCGAGCAGTACTTC. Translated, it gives CASSSETAREQYF.